This T cell receptor (beta chain) was recorded in a study of post-analysis software for immune sequencing data. Study results and caveats: Multiple sclerosis patients had significantly lower normalized Chao1 diversity than controls. Controls had lower frequencies than patients of five TRBV segments, which included TRBV5-6, TRBV5-1 and TRBV20-1.

A note on this clonotype: Its antigen is still unknown.

V trimming: 6 bases; J trimming: 2 bases; junction bases outside the gene matches: 3. The CDR3 runs to 14 residues. Germline V gives CDR1 MNHNS, CDR2 SASEGT. Tagging with unique molecular identifiers was a feature of the TCR beta cDNA libraries. Input amounts of roughly 0.9 to 10 million T cells were used. These gave some 500,000 cDNA molecules, so each molecule approximated one T cell. From the PCR reads, TCRdb called clonotypes with MiXCR, one entry per CDR3 protein. The repertoire has 800,000 to 950,000 distinct CDR3 sequences, around 50% of them found once; the top ten carry 4.6%. The TCR originated in a girl under 18 with multiple sclerosis. This chain connects TRBV6-1 to TRBJ1-5, with 8 bases fitting TRBD1. The sequenced sample consisted of blood. CDR3 DNA sequence: TGTGCCAGCAGAGAGACAGGGGGCAATCAGCCCCAGCATTTT. As protein: CASRETGGNQPQHF.